This entry lists 14 T cell receptor beta chains sequenced from one sample in a study of cytomegalovirus exposure and HLA in healthy donors. With 60 Vbeta and 13 Jbeta primers, the PCR was carried out. Profiling relied on immunoSEQ multiplex PCR, and the TCRdb table lists in-frame clones only, not all of them. The sample features tens of thousands of clones, with 2.5% to 3% in its top ten. The sample consisted of PBMCs. All receptors derive from a man aged 40-49 years in good health and CMV-seronegative.

This chain connects TRBV5-4 to TRBJ1-2; TRBD1 matches 7 bases. The ends lost 4 bases at V and 5 bases at J; junction bases unmatched: 14. This CDR3 contains 16 residues. Germline-derived CDR1 and CDR2 are SGHNT and YYREEE (reference sequence). The DNA for the CDR3 is TGTGCCAGCAGCGGCGGGATTACAGGGGCCTCGTATGGCTACACCTTC. It is translated as CASSGGITGASYGYTF.

V gene TRBV28 combines with J gene TRBJ1-2, with 8 bases that match TRBD1. The CDR3 has 14 amino acids. The germline V gene encodes CDR1 MDHEN and CDR2 SYDVKM. The J segment lost 0 bases and the V segment lost 5 bases, leaving 2 bases of the junction unmatched. The CDR3 spells CASSEGQANYGYTF. For the CDR3, the DNA is TGTGCCAGCAGTGAGGGACAGGCTAACTATGGCTACACCTTC.

CDR3: CASSAGRNTEAFF. The CDR3 coding sequence is TGCGCCAGCAGCGCCGGGAGGAACACTGAAGCTTTCTTT. The chain joins TRBV4-1 to TRBJ1-1; D call uncertain. The germline CDR1 and CDR2 sequences are MGHRA and YSYEKL. V was trimmed by 5 bases and J by 1 base, leaving 8 bases between them. There are 13 residues in the CDR3.

V and J are TRBV18 and TRBJ2-7; the D gene is possibly TRBD2 (6 bases). The CDR3 consists of 13 residues. V was shortened by 3 bases and J by 0 bases, with 6 bases between the two germline ends. CDR1 and CDR2 (germline): KGHSH, LQKENI. CDR3 sequence: CASSPRDSYEQYF. The CDR3 nucleotides are TGTGCCAGCTCACCGCGGGACTCCTACGAGCAGTACTTC.

The chain couples TRBV18 to TRBJ2-2, with D perhaps matching TRBD1 (6 bases). Trimming left V 3 bases short and J 4 bases short, with 12 bases between. The germline V gene has CDR1 KGHSH and CDR2 LQKENI. CDR3 length: 15 residues. The CDR3 sequence: CASSPQLQGTGELFF. DNA for the CDR3: TGTGCCAGCTCACCGCAACTACAGGGCACCGGGGAGCTGTTTTTT.

V usage is TRBV4-1 and J usage is TRBJ1-6; D ambiguous. V lost 3 bases, J lost 0 bases, and 9 bases lay in between. The germline V gene encodes CDR1 MGHRA and CDR2 YSYEKL. This CDR3 contains 16 residues. The CDR3 is CASSHLQSSYNSPLHF. CDR3 DNA sequence: TGCGCCAGCAGCCACTTACAGAGCTCCTATAATTCACCCCTCCACTTT.

This clone is labeled medium-sized based on frequency. The rearrangement joins TRBV5-5 to TRBJ2-3, with 8 bases lining up with TRBD2. Looked up from germline, CDR1 is SGHKS and CDR2 is YYEKEE (reference sequence). This CDR3 is built from 14 residues. V gave up 5 bases and J gave up 0 bases; unmatched junction bases: 2. This chain's CDR3 is CASRGLESTDTQYF. CDR3 bases: TGTGCCAGCAGGGGACTAGAGAGCACAGATACGCAGTATTTT.

This chain links TRBV30 with TRBJ1-6; D might be TRBD1 (5 bases). The V and J ends lost 0 bases and 9 bases respectively, with 18 bases between them. The CDR3 spans 16 residues. Germline CDR1 reads GTSNPN; CDR2 reads SVGIG (reference sequence). CDR3 sequence reads: CAWSVRIGRGGSPLHF. CDR3 in DNA: TGTGCCTGGAGTGTACGGATAGGCCGCGGGGGTTCACCCCTCCACTTT.

The chain links TRBV2 to TRBJ1-1; 8 bases align to TRBD1. Germline CDR1 SNHLY, CDR2 FYNNEI. The CDR3 totals 13 residues. With 6 bases clipped from V and 1 base from J, the junction kept 1 base outside the gene matches. In DNA, the CDR3 is TGTGCCAGCAGGGACAGGGAGAACACTGAAGCTTTCTTT. Its protein product is CASRDRENTEAFF.

The chain carries TRBV2 and TRBJ1-5; TRBD1 is a possible D gene (5 bases). Trimming cost V 2 bases and J 1 base, with 9 bases left between them. The CDR3 contains 15 residues. The germline V gene has CDR1 SNHLY and CDR2 FYNNEI. This CDR3 is CASSEWTTSNQPQHF. The CDR3 DNA is TGTGCCAGCAGTGAATGGACAACCAGCAATCAGCCCCAGCATTTT.

The genes are TRBV2 and TRBJ1-6; 8 bases align to TRBD1. The germline CDR1 and CDR2 sequences are SNHLY and FYNNEI. CDR3 size: 14 residues. With V trimmed by 6 bases and J by 7 bases, 5 bases remained unmatched. Here the CDR3 reads CASRQTGDNSPLHF. The CDR3 DNA follows: TGTGCCAGCAGACAGACAGGGGACAATTCACCCCTCCACTTT.

The chain is built from TRBV30 and TRBJ1-2; 9 positions match TRBD1. Losses at the gene ends were 4 bases for V and 8 bases for J; bases not matched to a gene: 11. Germline V gives CDR1 GTSNPN, CDR2 SVGIG (reference sequence). This CDR3 has 14 residues. The chain's CDR3 is CAWNRGQGAGGYTF. The CDR3 DNA is TGTGCCTGGAACCGGGGACAGGGTGCGGGGGGCTACACCTTC. Together with reference TRBV30 and TRBJ1-2, the CDR3 gives the full variable domain: SQTIHQWPATLVQPVGSPLSLECTVEGTSNPNLYWYRQAAGRGLQLLFYSVGIGQISSEVPQNLSASRPQDRQFILSSKKLLLSDSGFYLCAWNRGQGAGGYTFGSGTRLTVV.

CDR3 residues: CASSAGSPYTSPLHF. The CDR3, as DNA: TGTGCCAGCAGTGCAGGCTCCCCGTACACCTCACCCCTCCACTTT. The rearrangement links TRBV25-1 to TRBJ1-6, with D uncertain. The ends were cut back, 4 bases at V and 10 bases at J, with 17 bases in the middle. Germline CDR1 MGHDK, CDR2 SYGVNS. This CDR3 has 15 residues.

This sequence joins TRBV6-6 and TRBJ2-3; D not certain. Germline values: CDR1 MNHNY, CDR2 SVGAGI (reference sequence). Trimming pared 0 bases from V and 1 base from J, leaving 11 bases between. There are 16 residues in the CDR3. CDR3 DNA: TGTGCCAGCAGTTACTCGGCGCGGTCGGGCACAGATACGCAGTATTTT. This codes for CASSYSARSGTDTQYF.